The sequence of this T cell receptor beta chain was determined in a study of blood T cell repertoires in COVID-19. As for the study in general: Acute and convalescent COVID-19 specimens originated in the United States, Italy and Spain.

The ends lost 5 bases at V and 9 bases at J; junction bases unmatched: 10. This CDR3 is built from 14 residues. The V gene's germline CDR1 is LNHDA and CDR2 SQIVND (reference sequence). Original data processing: Nucleated cell number was recorded as an estimate derived from reference gene primer amplification. Assay used: immunoSEQ multiplex PCR; TCRdb lists only in-frame clones, some missing. The V and J calls and clone size come from that table; D and trimming were worked out from the DNA. The sample has some 150,000 clones; 80% to 90% are singletons. The V call is TRBV19, the J call TRBJ2-1; TRBD2 matches 7 bases. The TCR sequence derives from a man aged 70 or older with acute or convalescent COVID-19. Sequencing input: peripheral blood. CDR3: CASSPPGGGGEQFF. In DNA, the CDR3 is TGTGCCAGTAGTCCCCCTGGGGGGGGAGGTGAGCAGTTCTTC.